The 22 T cell receptor beta chains presented below share a single source sample, sequenced in a study of T cells and Merkel cell carcinoma outcomes. Some clones are missing from TCRdb's copy, which holds only in-frame ones; the method was immunoSEQ multiplex PCR. The table has 15,000 to 19,000 clones, 80% to 90% seen once. Specimen: tumor tissue from Merkel cell carcinoma. Receptors were obtained from a human donor with Merkel cell carcinoma.

This chain connects TRBV30 to TRBJ1-1, with 7 positions matching TRBD1. Germline V lookup: CDR1 GTSNPN, CDR2 SVGIG (reference sequence). V was pared by 4 bases and J by 6 bases, with 8 bases of the junction left unmatched. This CDR3 is 13 amino acids long. CDR3 region: CAWTTGVRAEAFF. The CDR3 DNA reads as TGTGCCTGGACTACAGGGGTTCGGGCTGAAGCTTTCTTT.

V usage is TRBV11-2 and J usage is TRBJ2-7, with 8 bases aligning to TRBD1. After removal of 1 base from V and 6 bases from J, the junction contained 5 bases not matched to a gene. CDR1 and CDR2 (germline): SGHAT, FQNNGV. The CDR3 contains 14 residues. CDR3: CASSLGTGTREQYF. CDR3 nucleotide sequence: TGTGCCAGCAGCTTAGGGACAGGGACTCGCGAGCAGTACTTC.

This chain links TRBV4-1 with TRBJ2-4; 9 bases map to TRBD1. Germline CDR1 MGHRA, CDR2 YSYEKL. Unmatched junction bases numbered 8, after V lost 2 bases and J lost 6 bases. The CDR3 sequence is 16 residues long. CDR3 region: CASSQQPGQGANIQYF. The CDR3, as DNA: TGCGCCAGCAGCCAACAACCGGGACAGGGAGCAAACATTCAGTACTTC.

The chain links TRBV5-1 to TRBJ2-2, with D tentatively TRBD1 (5 bases). Germline lookup yields CDR1 SGHRS and CDR2 YFSETQ. The V and J ends lost 6 bases and 6 bases respectively, with 15 bases between them. This CDR3 is built from 14 residues. CDR3 amino acids: CASNDAQGPGELFF. CDR3 DNA: TGCGCCAGCAACGATGCTCAGGGCCCCGGGGAGCTGTTTTTT.

The CDR3: CASSSNLESTDTQYF. As DNA, the CDR3 is TGTGCCAGCTCATCTAATCTCGAGAGCACAGATACGCAGTATTTT. This chain uses TRBV18 with TRBJ2-3; the D is unclear. The germline V and J ends were trimmed by 5 bases and 0 bases, with 12 bases remaining between them. Germline V gene lookup returns CDR1 KGHSH and CDR2 LQKENI. There are 15 residues in the CDR3.

This clone was detected only once. This chain links TRBV7-9 with TRBJ1-5, with a possible D match to TRBD1 (6 bases). CDR1 SEHNR and CDR2 FQNEAQ come from the germline V gene (reference sequence). This CDR3 is built from 15 residues. The V end was cut by 5 bases, the J end by 5 bases, with 16 bases between. The CDR3 region has the DNA TGTGCCAGCAGCGGCTACCGGGACAAAGATCAGCCCCAGCATTTT. The encoded protein is CASSGYRDKDQPQHF.

This clone was seen a single time. V and J are TRBV6-1 and TRBJ2-5; no definite D call. The CDR3 runs to 14 residues. The V gene lost 6 bases and the J gene lost 2 bases, with 13 bases spanning the gap. The germline CDR1 and CDR2 sequences are MNHNS and SASEGT. This CDR3 is CASSLHGFQETQYF. The CDR3 DNA is TGTGCCAGCAGCCTCCACGGGTTTCAAGAGACCCAGTACTTC.

The rearrangement uses TRBV2 and TRBJ2-7, with D possibly called TRBD1 or TRBD2 (5 bases each). CDR3 length equals 13 residues. V was shortened by 6 bases and J by 4 bases, with 13 bases between the two germline ends. Germline V CDR1 and CDR2: SNHLY, FYNNEI. In DNA, the CDR3 is TGTGCCAGCAGCTCAGGGAGTGGGTACGAGCAGTACTTC. Residues: CASSSGSGYEQYF.

As DNA, the CDR3 is TGTGCCAGCAGCGCCCCAGACTCCTACGAGCAGTACTTC. Translated: CASSAPDSYEQYF. V usage is TRBV5-5 and J usage is TRBJ2-7; no definite D call. The ends were cut back, 4 bases at V and 0 bases at J, with 8 bases in the middle. The length of the CDR3 is 13 residues. The germline gives CDR1 SGHKS, CDR2 YYEKEE (reference sequence).

V usage is TRBV30 and J usage is TRBJ2-7; weak D call: TRBD2 (5 bases). Germline CDR1 is GTSNPN and CDR2 is SVGIG (reference sequence). This CDR3 is 15 amino acids long. V lost 0 bases and J 4 bases, leaving 16 bases between the germline ends. The CDR3 DNA follows: TGTGCCTGGAGTGTTGCCGGACTGGTGGGGTACGAGCAGTACTTC. Its protein is CAWSVAGLVGYEQYF.

This clone was recorded a few times. This chain connects TRBV11-2 to TRBJ2-3; D might be TRBD1 or TRBD2, each matching 5 bases. Per the germline V gene, CDR1 is SGHAT and CDR2 is FQNNGV. The CDR3 covers 17 residues. The V end was cut by 4 bases, the J end by 0 bases, with 17 bases between. CDR3 protein: CASSSHPAGSSTDTQYF. The CDR3 DNA is TGTGCCAGCAGCTCCCACCCGGCAGGGAGTAGCACAGATACGCAGTATTTT. The entire variable domain, with the rest obtained from reference TRBV11-2 and TRBJ2-3, is as follows: EAGVAQSPRYKIIEKRQSVAFWCNPISGHATLYWYQQILGQGPKLLIQFQNNGVVDDSQLPKDRFSAERLKGVDSTLKIQPAKLEDSAVYLCASSSHPAGSSTDTQYFGPGTRLTVL.

Comments on this clone: The germline gene is not matched at one end of the junction; a read error may be the cause. Other DNA sequences in the sample encode the same CDR3. J is TRBJ2-7 and V is TRBV27; D remains ambiguous. The CDR3 is 14 residues long. Germline V gives CDR1 MNHEY, CDR2 SMNVEV (reference sequence). The CDR3 is CASSSRQNSYEQYF. CDR3 nucleotides: TGTGCCAGCAGTTCGCGGCAGAACTCCTACGAGCAGTATTTC.

This clone came up once. The CDR3: CATGLAGAYNEQFF. The CDR3 bases are TGTGCCACCGGACTAGCGGGAGCCTACAATGAGCAGTTCTTC. The V gene is TRBV10-3, the J gene TRBJ2-1, with 13 bases lining up with TRBD2. Trimming cost V 10 bases and J 2 bases; bases outside gene matches: 2. Germline V gene data show CDR1 as ENHRY and CDR2 as SYGVKD. This CDR3 is 14 amino acids long.

The rearrangement uses TRBV25-1 and TRBJ1-1; no definite D call. Germline CDR1 reads MGHDK; CDR2 reads SYGVNS. CDR3 length equals 14 residues. The V gene lost 2 bases and the J gene lost 5 bases, with 12 bases spanning the gap. The CDR3, as DNA: TGTGCCAGCAGTGAACAGATTGGGGAGACTGAAGCTTTCTTT. Protein product: CASSEQIGETEAFF.

V gene TRBV19 combines with J gene TRBJ1-2; 10 bases align to TRBD1. Looked up from germline, CDR1 is LNHDA and CDR2 is SQIVND (reference sequence). This CDR3 spans 15 amino acids. Trimming at V came to 1 base and at J to 8 bases, leaving 7 bases not matched to a gene. CDR3 residues: CASSIGARQGAGYTF. CDR3 sequence (DNA): TGTGCCAGTAGTATAGGGGCCCGACAGGGGGCCGGCTACACCTTC.

The chain carries TRBV19 and TRBJ2-3, with D maybe TRBD1 (6 bases). CDR3 length equals 13 residues. Germline CDR1 is LNHDA and CDR2 is SQIVND (reference sequence). V lost 6 bases to trimming and J lost 4 bases, with 11 bases between them. In nucleotides, the CDR3 is TGTGCCAGTAGCAGGGGAGAGGCAGATACGCAGTATTTT. The encoded protein is CASSRGEADTQYF.

This rearrangement joins TRBV4-1 to TRBJ1-2; no firm D call. The V and J ends lost 0 bases and 0 bases respectively, with 8 bases between them. This CDR3 comprises 15 residues. Germline V CDR1 and CDR2: MGHRA, YSYEKL. CDR3 loop: CASSQDYSANYGYTF. The CDR3 region has the DNA TGCGCCAGCAGCCAAGATTATTCCGCTAACTATGGCTACACCTTC.

V is TRBV11-2 and J is TRBJ1-3; D not certain. CDR1 SGHAT and CDR2 FQNNGV come from the germline V gene. V shed 3 bases and J shed 4 bases, with 7 bases lying between them. The CDR3 contains 13 residues. CDR3 coding DNA: TGTGCCAGCAGCTTGTCCAAGGGAAACACCATATATTTT. Its protein is CASSLSKGNTIYF. Full variable domain (outside the CDR3, taken from reference TRBV11-2 and TRBJ1-3): EAGVAQSPRYKIIEKRQSVAFWCNPISGHATLYWYQQILGQGPKLLIQFQNNGVVDDSQLPKDRFSAERLKGVDSTLKIQPAKLEDSAVYLCASSLSKGNTIYFGEGSWLTVV.

V gene TRBV28 combines with J gene TRBJ1-1, with D perhaps TRBD1 (6 bases). The CDR3 is made up of 14 amino acids. V dropped 5 bases and J dropped 2 bases, with 12 bases sitting between them. The germline V gene has CDR1 MDHEN and CDR2 SYDVKM. The CDR3 here is CASSPGTFNTEAFF. CDR3 sequence (DNA): TGTGCCAGCAGTCCGGGGACATTTAACACTGAAGCTTTCTTT.

The chain employs TRBV7-9 and TRBJ1-1; 7 nucleotides match TRBD1. This CDR3 contains 12 residues. After removal of 5 bases from V and 10 bases from J, the junction contained 7 bases not matched to a gene. CDR1 and CDR2 (germline): SEHNR, FQNEAQ (reference sequence). The CDR3 region is CASSLETGLAFF. CDR3 nucleotides: TGTGCCAGCAGCCTAGAGACAGGGTTAGCTTTCTTT.

This clone was recorded only once. The rearrangement uses TRBV15 and TRBJ2-3; D remains unclear. The germline gives CDR1 LNHNV, CDR2 YYDKDF (reference sequence). This CDR3 is built from 15 residues. Trimming removed 0 bases from V and 3 bases from J, with 10 bases in between. The CDR3 here is CATSRDPSWTDTQYF. CDR3 sequence (DNA): TGTGCCACCAGCAGAGATCCCTCATGGACAGATACGCAGTATTTT.

The chain is built from TRBV6-6 and TRBJ2-7, with a tentative D call TRBD1 (6 bases). Germline V gene data show CDR1 as MNHNY and CDR2 as SVGAGI (reference sequence). V gave up 6 bases and J gave up 0 bases, with 12 bases separating them. The CDR3 covers 14 residues. The CDR3 DNA follows: TGTGCCAGCAGACCTCACAGGGACTCCTACGAGCAGTACTTC. It codes for CASRPHRDSYEQYF.